These T cell receptor beta chains were read from a single sample in a study of cytomegalovirus exposure and HLA in healthy donors. This table comes from immunoSEQ multiplex PCR, and its TCRdb copy is limited to in-frame clones, with some not included. The sample carries tens of thousands of clones, about 80% recorded once. Sequencing input: PBMCs. The source of these receptors is a middle-aged woman in good health and CMV-seropositive. Each CDR3 is given with its conserved first and last residue. The order of the fields is D gene, V gene, clone size, J gene, CDR3 protein, CDR3 DNA. The D gene is left open where the match is weak. Size is stated for part of the rows, as once, few or many counts, or as a class when the clone is expanded.

d_gene: TRBD2
v_gene: TRBV5-1
abundance: .
j_gene: TRBJ2-3
CDR3aa: CASSWGLDLAGGPRDTQYF
CDR3nt: TGCGCCAGCAGCTGGGGCCTGGATCTAGCGGGGGGGCCGCGGGATACGCAGTATTTT

d_gene: TRBD2
v_gene: TRBV14
abundance: .
j_gene: TRBJ2-5
CDR3aa: CASSQDVRGGGRETQYF
CDR3nt: TGTGCCAGCAGCCAAGACGTCCGTGGCGGGGGGAGGGAGACCCAGTACTTC

d_gene: TRBD1
v_gene: TRBV15
abundance: .
j_gene: TRBJ1-1
CDR3aa: CATRPGTANTEAFF
CDR3nt: TGTGCCACCAGGCCGGGGACAGCAAACACTGAAGCTTTCTTT

d_gene: .
v_gene: TRBV4-2
abundance: .
j_gene: TRBJ2-5
CDR3aa: CASSQLGGETQYF
CDR3nt: TGTGCCAGCAGCCAGCTTGGGGGGGAGACCCAGTACTTC

d_gene: TRBD2
v_gene: TRBV5-4
abundance: few
j_gene: TRBJ2-3
CDR3aa: CASSLEGSGVTDTQYF
CDR3nt: TGTGCCAGCAGCTTGGAGGGTAGCGGGGTCACAGATACGCAGTATTTT

d_gene: .
v_gene: TRBV18
abundance: .
j_gene: TRBJ2-7
CDR3aa: CASSQATGYPYEQYF
CDR3nt: TGTGCCAGCTCGCAGGCGACAGGATACCCCTACGAGCAGTACTTC

d_gene: .
v_gene: TRBV27
abundance: .
j_gene: TRBJ2-7
CDR3aa: CASTNTGYLYEQYF
CDR3nt: TGTGCCAGCACCAATACAGGGTATTTGTACGAGCAGTACTTC

d_gene: .
v_gene: TRBV11-2
abundance: .
j_gene: TRBJ1-5
CDR3aa: CASSLGRDAYSNQPQHF
CDR3nt: TGTGCCAGCAGCTTAGGGAGGGATGCTTATAGCAATCAGCCCCAGCATTTT

d_gene: .
v_gene: TRBV19
abundance: .
j_gene: TRBJ2-1
CDR3aa: CASSLGTLTTYNEQFF
CDR3nt: TGTGCCAGTAGCCTCGGGACTCTTACCACCTACAATGAGCAGTTCTTC

d_gene: TRBD2
v_gene: TRBV7-9
abundance: .
j_gene: TRBJ2-5
CDR3aa: CASSLKGLEETQYF
CDR3nt: TGTGCCAGCAGCTTAAAGGGACTAGAAGAGACCCAGTACTTC

d_gene: .
v_gene: TRBV2
abundance: once
j_gene: TRBJ1-1
CDR3aa: CASSPGGWNTEAFF
CDR3nt: TGTGCCAGCAGTCCCGGCGGTTGGAACACTGAAGCTTTCTTT

d_gene: .
v_gene: TRBV5-6
abundance: .
j_gene: TRBJ1-4
CDR3aa: CASSWSNEKLFF
CDR3nt: TGTGCCAGCAGCTGGAGTAATGAAAAACTGTTTTTT

d_gene: TRBD1
v_gene: TRBV18
abundance: .
j_gene: TRBJ2-7
CDR3aa: CASSPPGTVDREQYF
CDR3nt: TGTGCCAGCTCACCACCCGGGACAGTGGATCGGGAGCAGTACTTC

d_gene: .
v_gene: TRBV18
abundance: .
j_gene: TRBJ1-5
CDR3aa: CASSPRWISGQPQHF
CDR3nt: TGTGCCAGCTCACCACGATGGATTTCGGGTCAGCCCCAGCATTTT

d_gene: TRBD2
v_gene: TRBV4-1
abundance: .
j_gene: TRBJ2-5
CDR3aa: CASSERGVSETQYF
CDR3nt: TGCGCCAGTTCGGAGCGGGGGGTCTCGGAGACCCAGTACTTC

d_gene: .
v_gene: TRBV6-1
abundance: .
j_gene: TRBJ2-7
CDR3aa: CASSGQATSSYEQYF
CDR3nt: TGTGCCAGCAGTGGGCAGGCAACTAGCTCCTACGAGCAGTACTTC

d_gene: .
v_gene: TRBV15
abundance: .
j_gene: TRBJ2-3
CDR3aa: CATSRDQASYDTQYF
CDR3nt: TGTGCCACCAGCAGAGATCAAGCTAGTTATGATACGCAGTATTTT

d_gene: .
v_gene: TRBV6-5
abundance: .
j_gene: TRBJ1-2
CDR3aa: CASSYSSRNYGYTF
CDR3nt: TGTGCCAGCAGCTACTCCTCCAGAAACTATGGCTACACCTTC

d_gene: .
v_gene: TRBV27
abundance: .
j_gene: TRBJ2-1
CDR3aa: CASSWGQLQNNEQFF
CDR3nt: TGTGCCAGCAGTTGGGGGCAGCTCCAGAACAATGAGCAGTTCTTC

d_gene: .
v_gene: TRBV29-1
abundance: .
j_gene: TRBJ2-1
CDR3aa: CSVQGEQFF
CDR3nt: TGCAGCGTGCAGGGGGAGCAGTTCTTC

d_gene: TRBD1
v_gene: TRBV2
abundance: .
j_gene: TRBJ1-1
CDR3aa: CASRATQGANTEAFF
CDR3nt: TGTGCCAGCAGGGCAACACAGGGGGCGAACACTGAAGCTTTCTTT

d_gene: TRBD2
v_gene: TRBV19
abundance: once
j_gene: TRBJ2-3
CDR3aa: CASRASGRTDTQYF
CDR3nt: TGTGCCAGTAGAGCTAGCGGCCGCACAGATACGCAGTATTTT

d_gene: .
v_gene: TRBV11-2
abundance: .
j_gene: TRBJ2-1
CDR3aa: CASSSSLPPSYNEQFF
CDR3nt: TGTGCCAGCAGCTCCAGTCTCCCACCATCCTACAATGAGCAGTTCTTC

d_gene: TRBD2
v_gene: TRBV13
abundance: .
j_gene: TRBJ2-3
CDR3aa: CASRPGGSTDTQYF
CDR3nt: TGTGCCAGCAGACCGGGGGGGAGCACAGATACGCAGTATTTT